The entry below gives a single T cell receptor beta chain sequence along with its context. The antigen remains unidentified. These data originate in a study of cytomegalovirus exposure and HLA in healthy donors. Study at large: Earlier sequencing of about 179 million T cells yielded approximately 120 million unique TCR beta sequences.

The CDR3 is made up of 15 amino acids. The junction had 7 bases not matched to a gene; V was cut back by 0 bases and J by 6 bases. In germline, CDR1 is SGHRS, CDR2 YFSETQ. It was with 60 Vbeta and 13 Jbeta primers that the PCR ran. Profiled with immunoSEQ multiplex PCR; TCRdb holds only in-frame clones, not every one. This sample's table reports tens of thousands of clones. Whole-study results and caveats: There were several of the most significant clusters that appeared linked to common viral pathogens in a later analysis. TCR beta V- and J-gene trimming was later associated with a missense DCLRE1C variant. In an earlier analysis, productive rearrangement rates for most beta V segments clustered near 87% or 30%.

This receptor was taken from a man between 25 and 39 years old in good health and CMV-seronegative. V usage is TRBV5-1 and J usage is TRBJ2-7, with 9 bases matching TRBD1. Sequencing was carried out using PBMCs. The CDR3 sequence: CASSLVTGTGTEQYF. The CDR3 DNA sequence: TGCGCCAGCAGCTTGGTTACTGGGACAGGGACCGAGCAGTACTTC.